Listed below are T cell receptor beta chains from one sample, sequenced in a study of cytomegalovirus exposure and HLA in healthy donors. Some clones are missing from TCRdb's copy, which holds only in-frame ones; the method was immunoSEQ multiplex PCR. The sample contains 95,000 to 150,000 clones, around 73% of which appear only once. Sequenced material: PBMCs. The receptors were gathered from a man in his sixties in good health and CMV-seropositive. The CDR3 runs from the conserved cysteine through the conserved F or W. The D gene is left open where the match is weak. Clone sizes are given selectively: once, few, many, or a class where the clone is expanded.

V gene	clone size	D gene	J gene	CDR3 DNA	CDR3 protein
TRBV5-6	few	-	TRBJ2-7	TGTGCCAGCAGCTTACGGGGATTCGGCGAGCAGTACTTC	CASSLRGFGEQYF
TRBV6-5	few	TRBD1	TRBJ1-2	TGTGCCAGCACCGAGGGGGACAGGGACCTCTACACCTTC	CASTEGDRDLYTF
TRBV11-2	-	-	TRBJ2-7	TGTGCCAGCAACCTAGGGAGCCGGGAAGAGCAGTACTTC	CASNLGSREEQYF
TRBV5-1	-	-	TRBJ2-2	TGCGCCAGCAGTAAAACGCACGGGGTGAACACCGGGGAGCTGTTTTTT	CASSKTHGVNTGELFF
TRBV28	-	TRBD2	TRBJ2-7	TGTGCCAGCAGTTCGTATAGCGGGGGAATTTACGAGCAGTACTTC	CASSSYSGGIYEQYF
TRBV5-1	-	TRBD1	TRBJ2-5	TGCGCCAGCAGCCGCACAGGGGGTGAAGAGACCCAGTACTTC	CASSRTGGEETQYF
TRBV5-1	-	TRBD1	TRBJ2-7	TGCGCCAGCAGCTTTGTCACAGGGGGCGCCTACGAGCAGTACTTC	CASSFVTGGAYEQYF
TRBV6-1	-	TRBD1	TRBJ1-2	TGTGCCAGCAGTGAGAACCAGGGGGACCACTATGGCTACACCTTC	CASSENQGDHYGYTF
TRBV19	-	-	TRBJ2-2	TGTGCCAGTAGCCCTAGAATCACCGGGGAGCTGTTTTTT	CASSPRITGELFF
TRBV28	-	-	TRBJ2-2	TGTGCCAGCAGCAAGCGGCGAGTGGGCACCGGGGAGCTGTTTTTT	CASSKRRVGTGELFF
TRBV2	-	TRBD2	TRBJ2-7	TGTGCCATCCCTAGCAGCGGGGGCTCCTACGAGCAGTACTTC	CAIPSSGGSYEQYF
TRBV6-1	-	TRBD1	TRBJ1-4	TGTGCCAGCGGCGCTGGGGGACAGCAGAATGAAAAACTGTTTTTT	CASGAGGQQNEKLFF
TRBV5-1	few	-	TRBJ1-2	TGCGCCAGCAGCTTGGGGACCCAGGGAGGCTACACCTTC	CASSLGTQGGYTF
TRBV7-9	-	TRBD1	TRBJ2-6	TGTGCCAGCAGCTTAGGGACAGGCTGGGCTGGGGCCAACGTCCTGACTTTC	CASSLGTGWAGANVLTF
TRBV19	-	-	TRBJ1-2	TGTGCCAGTAGTGAGGGGGATGGGGATGGCTACACCTTC	CASSEGDGDGYTF
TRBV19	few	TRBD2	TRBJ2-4	TGTGCCAGTAGTAGGGGCCTGCTAGCGGGGGGGCCTGCCAAAAACATTCAGTACTTC	CASSRGLLAGGPAKNIQYF
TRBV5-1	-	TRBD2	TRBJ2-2	TGCGCCAGCAGCTTGAATTCGAGACTAGCGGGGGAGACCGGGGAGCTGTTTTTT	CASSLNSRLAGETGELFF
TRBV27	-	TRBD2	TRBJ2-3	TGTGCCAGCCATATTCGGGCTAGCGGGGGGTTAGATACGCAGTATTTT	CASHIRASGGLDTQYF
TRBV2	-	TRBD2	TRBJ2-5	TGTGCCAGCAGTTGGCTAGCGGGGCAAGAGACCCAGTACTTC	CASSWLAGQETQYF
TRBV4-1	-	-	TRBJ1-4	TGCGCCAGCAGGTGGGGCACTAATGAAAAACTGTTTTTT	CASRWGTNEKLFF
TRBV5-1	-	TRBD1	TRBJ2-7	TGCGCCAGCAGCGAGGGGACAGGGGACGGCGAGCAGTACTTC	CASSEGTGDGEQYF
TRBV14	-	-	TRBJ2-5	TGTGCCAGCAGCCGCCAACCGCCGGGCAGGGATTATAAAGAGACCCAGTACTTC	CASSRQPPGRDYKETQYF
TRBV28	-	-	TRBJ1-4	TGTGCCAGCAGTCCTAACAGGGTGGTTGAGGGAAAACTGTTTTTT	CASSPNRVVEGKLFF
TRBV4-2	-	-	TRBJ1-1	TGTGCCAGCAGCCAAGTGAATCCAGGCGTCCACACTGAAGCTTTCTTT	CASSQVNPGVHTEAFF
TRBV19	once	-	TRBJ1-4	TGTGCCAGTAGCCCTCTGGGCGAAAAACTGTTTTTT	CASSPLGEKLFF
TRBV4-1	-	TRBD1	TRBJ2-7	TGCGCCAGCAGCCAACGGGCAGGGGGTGGGTACGAGCAGTACTTC	CASSQRAGGGYEQYF
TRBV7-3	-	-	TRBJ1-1	TGTGCCAGCAGCACCGGGAACACTGAAGCTTTCTTT	CASSTGNTEAFF
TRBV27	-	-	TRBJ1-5	TGTGCCAGCAGTTTATTTCGCGGAGATCAGCCCCAGCATTTT	CASSLFRGDQPQHF
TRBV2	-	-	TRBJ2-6	TGTGCCAGCAGTGAAGCCAGGGTGGGGGCCAACGTCCTGACTTTC	CASSEARVGANVLTF
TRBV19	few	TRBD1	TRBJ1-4	TGTGCCAGTAGTAAGTTGCCGGGACAGGGGAGTGAAAAACTGTTTTTT	CASSKLPGQGSEKLFF
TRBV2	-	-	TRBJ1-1	TGTGCCAGCAGTGAAGCGCCCCAAGCCACTGAAGCTTTCTTT	CASSEAPQATEAFF
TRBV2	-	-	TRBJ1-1	TGTGCCAGCACTGGTGAGGGCACTGAAGCTTTCTTT	CASTGEGTEAFF
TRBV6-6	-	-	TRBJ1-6	TGTGCCAGCAGCCAACAGGGTAGTAATTCACCCCTCCACTTT	CASSQQGSNSPLHF
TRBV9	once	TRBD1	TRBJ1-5	TGTGCCAGCAGCGTAGGGACAGGGGGCTCGCCCCAGCATTTT	CASSVGTGGSPQHF
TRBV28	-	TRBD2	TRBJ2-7	TGTGCCAGCAGTTTCGGCGGGGGGGCCTCCTACGAGCAGTACTTC	CASSFGGGASYEQYF
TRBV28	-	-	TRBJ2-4	TGTGCCAGCAGCCTCACAGGGCCCAGGGCCAAAAACATTCAGTACTTC	CASSLTGPRAKNIQYF
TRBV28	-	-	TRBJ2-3	TGTGCCAGCAGTGAACCAGGTCCCACAGATACGCAGTATTTT	CASSEPGPTDTQYF
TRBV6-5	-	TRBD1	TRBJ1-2	TGTGCCAGCAGTTACTTCCAGGGGGATGGCTACACCTTC	CASSYFQGDGYTF
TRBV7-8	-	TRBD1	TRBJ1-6	TGTGCCAGCAGCTTTCTTACATTAACAGGGGGGCTCCACTTT	CASSFLTLTGGLHF
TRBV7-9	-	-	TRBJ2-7	TGTGCCAGCAGCCCACGGTCCCACTACGAGCAGTACTTC	CASSPRSHYEQYF
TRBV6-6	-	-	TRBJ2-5	TGTGCCAGCAGTTATACCCCAGGGGAGGAGACCCAGTACTTC	CASSYTPGEETQYF
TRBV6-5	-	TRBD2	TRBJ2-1	TGTGCCAGCAGTTACGACGGGAGGGAAAACAATGAGCAGTTCTTC	CASSYDGRENNEQFF
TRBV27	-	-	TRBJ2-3	TGTGCCAGCAGTTTTGAGGCGCAAGATACGCAGTATTTT	CASSFEAQDTQYF
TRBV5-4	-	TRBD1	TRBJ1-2	TGTGCCAGCAGCTTGAGGGGACAGCCTAACTATGGCTACACCTTC	CASSLRGQPNYGYTF
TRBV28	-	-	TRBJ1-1	TGTGCCAGCAAACCCCGGGGGGAATTCACTGAAGCTTTCTTT	CASKPRGEFTEAFF
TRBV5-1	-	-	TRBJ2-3	TGCGCCAGCAGCTTGGGAGGACAGCCTCTCTCTTATACGCAGTATTTT	CASSLGGQPLSYTQYF
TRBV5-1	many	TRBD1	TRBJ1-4	TGCGCCAGCAGCTTGGGAGACAGGGGGAACTTCGAAAAACTGTTTTTT	CASSLGDRGNFEKLFF
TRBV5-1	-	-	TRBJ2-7	TGCGCCAGCAGCAAGGAGCAGGGACTGAACTCCTACGAGCAGTACTTC	CASSKEQGLNSYEQYF
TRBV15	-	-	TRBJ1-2	TGTGCCACCAGCAGAGATCAACAGCGGAACACCTTC	CATSRDQQRNTF
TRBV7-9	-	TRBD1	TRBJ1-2	TGTGCCAGCAGCCTGGGGTCGCGGGACAGGTCATATGGCTACACCTTC	CASSLGSRDRSYGYTF
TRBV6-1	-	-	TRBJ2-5	TGTGCCAGCAGCGAACGACAGACAGAGACCCAGTACTTC	CASSERQTETQYF
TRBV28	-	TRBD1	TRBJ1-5	TGTGCCAGCACCTATCGGACAGGGGGCTTCCAGCTCCAGCATTTT	CASTYRTGGFQLQHF
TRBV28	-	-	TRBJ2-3	TGTGCCAGCACCACTTCGGTGGCAGATACGCAGTATTTT	CASTTSVADTQYF
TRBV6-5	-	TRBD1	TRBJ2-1	TGTGCCAGCACCCGGACAGGGGGCAATGAGCAGTTCTTC	CASTRTGGNEQFF
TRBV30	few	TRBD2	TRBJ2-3	TGTGCCTGGAGTGTACGGGGTAGCGGGGGCACAGATACGCAGTATTTT	CAWSVRGSGGTDTQYF
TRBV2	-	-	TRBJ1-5	TGTGCCAGCAGTGAGCAGGCGGGTAATCAGCCCCAGCATTTT	CASSEQAGNQPQHF
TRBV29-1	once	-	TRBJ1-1	TGCAGCGTCCGGACACTGAACACTGAAGCTTTCTTT	CSVRTLNTEAFF
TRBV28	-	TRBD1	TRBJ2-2	TGTGCCAGCAGTTTCGGACAGGCCACGAACACCGGGGAGCTGTTTTTT	CASSFGQATNTGELFF
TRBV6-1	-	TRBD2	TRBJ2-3	TGTGCCAGCAGTAACGGGGGGACGAGAAGAGGGCAGTATTTT	CASSNGGTRRGQYF